This T cell receptor beta chain was identified in a study of blood T cell repertoires in COVID-19. Study-wide context: The United States, Italy and Spain provided the acute and convalescent COVID-19 samples. Sources were T cells, B-cell-depleted T cells, or PBMCs; the material itself was cDNA or gDNA.

Per the study methods: Estimation of nucleated cell counts relied on the amplification of reference gene primers. Sequencing used immunoSEQ multiplex PCR; TCRdb keeps in-frame clones, though not all of them. The V and J calls and clone size are taken from that table; D and trimming were inferred from the DNA. This sample has approximately 290,000 clones, with about 80% found just once. This CDR3 contains 15 residues. Germline CDR1 reads KGHDR; CDR2 reads SFDVKD. Trimming cost V 3 bases and J 5 bases, with 15 bases left between them. The Seattle site enrolled patients during active infection and followed them longitudinally.

The clonotype originates from a person aged 65 to 85 with COVID-19, enrolled during active disease. Sequencing was done on a sample of peripheral blood. The chain couples TRBV24-1 to TRBJ2-5; D gene uncertain. The CDR3 DNA sequence: TGTGCCACCAGTGATGGCCCCAGGAAAAGGGAGACCCAGTACTTC. This codes for CATSDGPRKRETQYF.